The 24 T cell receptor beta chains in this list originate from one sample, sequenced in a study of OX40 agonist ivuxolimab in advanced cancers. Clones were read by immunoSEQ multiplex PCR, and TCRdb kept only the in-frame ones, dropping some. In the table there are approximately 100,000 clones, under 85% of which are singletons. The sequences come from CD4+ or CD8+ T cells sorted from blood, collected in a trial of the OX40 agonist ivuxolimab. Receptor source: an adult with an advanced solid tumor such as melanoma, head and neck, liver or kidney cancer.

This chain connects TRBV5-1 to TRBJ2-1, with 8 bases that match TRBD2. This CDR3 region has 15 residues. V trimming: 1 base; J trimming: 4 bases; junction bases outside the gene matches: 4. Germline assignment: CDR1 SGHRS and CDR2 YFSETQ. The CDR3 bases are TGCGCCAGCAGCTTGAGGGGACTAGTTTACAATGAGCAGTTCTTC. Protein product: CASSLRGLVYNEQFF.

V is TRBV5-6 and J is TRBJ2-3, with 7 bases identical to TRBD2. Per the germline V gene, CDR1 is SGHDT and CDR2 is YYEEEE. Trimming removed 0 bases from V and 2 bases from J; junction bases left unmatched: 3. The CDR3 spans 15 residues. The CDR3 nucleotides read TGTGCCAGCAGCTTGGGGCGGGAGTTCACAGATACGCAGTATTTT. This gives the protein CASSLGREFTDTQYF.

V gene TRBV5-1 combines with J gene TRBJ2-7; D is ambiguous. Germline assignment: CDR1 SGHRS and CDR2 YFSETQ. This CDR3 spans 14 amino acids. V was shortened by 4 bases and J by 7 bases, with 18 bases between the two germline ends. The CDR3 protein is CASSMESPSREQYF. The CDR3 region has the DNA TGCGCCAGCAGCATGGAGTCCCCGTCTCGGGAGCAGTACTTC. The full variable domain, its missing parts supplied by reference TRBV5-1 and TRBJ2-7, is KAGVTQTPRYLIKTRGQQVTLSCSPISGHRSVSWYQQTPGQGLQFLFEYFSETQRNKGNFPGRFSGRQFSNSRSEMNVSTLELGDSALYLCASSMESPSREQYFGPGTRLTVT.

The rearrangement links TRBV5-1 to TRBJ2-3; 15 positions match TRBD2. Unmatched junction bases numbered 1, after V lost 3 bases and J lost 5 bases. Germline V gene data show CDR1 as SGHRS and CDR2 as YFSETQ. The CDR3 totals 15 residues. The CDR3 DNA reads TGCGCCAGCAGCTCGGGACTAGCGGGAGGAGATACGCAGTATTTT. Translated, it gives CASSSGLAGGDTQYF.

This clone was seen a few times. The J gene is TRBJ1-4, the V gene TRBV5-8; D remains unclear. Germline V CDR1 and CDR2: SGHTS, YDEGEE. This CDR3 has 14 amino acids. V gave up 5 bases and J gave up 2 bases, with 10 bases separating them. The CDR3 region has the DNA TGTGCCAGCAGAGCTACTCGGACTAATGAAAAACTGTTTTTT. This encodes CASRATRTNEKLFF.

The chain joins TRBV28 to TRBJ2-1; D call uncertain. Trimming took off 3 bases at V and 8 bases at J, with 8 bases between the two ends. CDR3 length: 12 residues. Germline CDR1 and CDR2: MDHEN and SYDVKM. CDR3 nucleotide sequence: TGTGCCAGCAGTTTTAATGTGGATGAGCAGTTCTTC. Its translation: CASSFNVDEQFF.

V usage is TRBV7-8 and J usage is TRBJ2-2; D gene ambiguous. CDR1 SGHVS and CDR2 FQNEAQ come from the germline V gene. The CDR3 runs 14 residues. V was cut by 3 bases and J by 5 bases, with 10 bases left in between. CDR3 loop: CASSFTSRTGELFF. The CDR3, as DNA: TGTGCCAGCAGCTTCACCAGCCGAACCGGGGAGCTGTTTTTT.

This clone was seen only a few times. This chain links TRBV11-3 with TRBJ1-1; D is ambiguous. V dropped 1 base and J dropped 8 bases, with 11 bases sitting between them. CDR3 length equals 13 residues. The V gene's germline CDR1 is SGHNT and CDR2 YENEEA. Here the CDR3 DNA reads TGTGCCAGCAGCTTAGCTTGGGGAGGGGAAGCTTTCTTT. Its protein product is CASSLAWGGEAFF.

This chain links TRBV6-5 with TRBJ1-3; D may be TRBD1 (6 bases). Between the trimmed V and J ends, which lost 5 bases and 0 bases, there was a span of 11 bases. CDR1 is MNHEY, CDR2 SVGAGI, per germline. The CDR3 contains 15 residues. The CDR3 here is CASSPTGDSGNTIYF. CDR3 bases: TGTGCCAGCAGTCCGACAGGAGACTCTGGAAACACCATATATTTT.

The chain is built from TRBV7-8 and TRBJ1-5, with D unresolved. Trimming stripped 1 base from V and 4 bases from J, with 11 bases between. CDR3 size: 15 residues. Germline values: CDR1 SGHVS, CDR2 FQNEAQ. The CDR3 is CASSLERVVNQPQHF. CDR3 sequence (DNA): TGTGCCAGCAGCTTAGAACGGGTGGTTAATCAGCCCCAGCATTTT.

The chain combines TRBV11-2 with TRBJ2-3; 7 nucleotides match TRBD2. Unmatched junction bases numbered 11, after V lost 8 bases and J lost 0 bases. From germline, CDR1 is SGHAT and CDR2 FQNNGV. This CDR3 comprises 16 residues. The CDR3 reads CASSLRREVSTDTQYF. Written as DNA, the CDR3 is TGTGCCAGCTCCCTAAGACGGGAGGTCAGCACAGATACGCAGTATTTT.

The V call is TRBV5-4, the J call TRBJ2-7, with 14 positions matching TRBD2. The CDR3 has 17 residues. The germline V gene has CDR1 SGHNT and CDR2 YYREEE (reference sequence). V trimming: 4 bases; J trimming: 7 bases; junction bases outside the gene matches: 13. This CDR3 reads CASSHKTSGRVRGEQYF. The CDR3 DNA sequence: TGTGCCAGCAGCCACAAGACTAGCGGGAGGGTAAGGGGAGAGCAGTACTTC. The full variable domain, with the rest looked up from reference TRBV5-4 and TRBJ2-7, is ETGVTQSPTHLIKTRGQQVTLRCSSQSGHNTVSWYQQALGQGPQFIFQYYREEENGRGNFPPRFSGLQFPNYSSELNVNALELDDSALYLCASSHKTSGRVRGEQYFGPGTRLTVT.

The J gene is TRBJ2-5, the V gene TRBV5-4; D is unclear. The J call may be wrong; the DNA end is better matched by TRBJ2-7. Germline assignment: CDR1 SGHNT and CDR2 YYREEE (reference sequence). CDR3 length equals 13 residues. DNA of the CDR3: TGTGCCAGCAGCTTGGTGGGGTTCTACGAGCAGTACTTC. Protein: CASSLVGFYEQYF.

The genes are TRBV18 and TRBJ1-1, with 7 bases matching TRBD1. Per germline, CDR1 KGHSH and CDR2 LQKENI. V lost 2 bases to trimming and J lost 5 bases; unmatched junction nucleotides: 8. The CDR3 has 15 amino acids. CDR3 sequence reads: CASSPTGARRTEAFF. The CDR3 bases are TGTGCCAGCTCACCAACAGGGGCCAGGAGAACTGAAGCTTTCTTT.

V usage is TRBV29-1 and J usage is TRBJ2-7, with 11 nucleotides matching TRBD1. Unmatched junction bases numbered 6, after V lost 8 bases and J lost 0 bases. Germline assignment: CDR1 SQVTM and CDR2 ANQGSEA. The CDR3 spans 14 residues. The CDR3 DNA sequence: TGCAGCACCCGGACAGGGGGCGGCTCCTACGAGCAGTACTTC. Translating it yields CSTRTGGGSYEQYF.

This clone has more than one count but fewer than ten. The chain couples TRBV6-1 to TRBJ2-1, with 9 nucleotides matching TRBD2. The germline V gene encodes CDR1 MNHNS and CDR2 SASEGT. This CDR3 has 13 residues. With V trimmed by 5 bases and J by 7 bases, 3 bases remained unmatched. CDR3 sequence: CASSSLAGNEQFF. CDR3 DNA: TGTGCCAGCAGTAGCCTAGCGGGAAATGAGCAGTTCTTC.

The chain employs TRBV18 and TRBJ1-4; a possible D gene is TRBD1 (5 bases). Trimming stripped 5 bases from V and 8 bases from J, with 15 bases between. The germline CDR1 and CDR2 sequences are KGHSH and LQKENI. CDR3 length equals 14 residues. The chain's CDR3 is CASSSGASGEKLFF. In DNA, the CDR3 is TGTGCCAGCTCATCCGGGGCCTCGGGGGAAAAACTGTTTTTT.

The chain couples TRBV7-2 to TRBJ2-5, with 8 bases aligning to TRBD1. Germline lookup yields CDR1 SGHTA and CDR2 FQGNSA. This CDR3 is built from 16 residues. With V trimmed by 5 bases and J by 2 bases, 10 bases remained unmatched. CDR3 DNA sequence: TGTGCCAGCAGCCCAGGAAAGGACAGGGCGCAAGAGACCCAGTACTTC. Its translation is CASSPGKDRAQETQYF.

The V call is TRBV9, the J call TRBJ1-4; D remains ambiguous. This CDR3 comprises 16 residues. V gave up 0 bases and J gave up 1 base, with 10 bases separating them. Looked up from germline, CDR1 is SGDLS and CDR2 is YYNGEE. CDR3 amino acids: CASSVAAGLTNEKLFF. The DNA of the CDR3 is TGTGCCAGCAGCGTAGCTGCGGGGTTAACTAATGAAAAACTGTTTTTT.

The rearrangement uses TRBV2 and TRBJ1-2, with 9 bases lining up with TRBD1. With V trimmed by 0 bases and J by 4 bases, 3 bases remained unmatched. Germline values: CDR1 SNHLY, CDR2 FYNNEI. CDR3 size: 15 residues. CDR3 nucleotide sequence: TGTGCCAGCAGTGAAGCGAGACAGGGGGGCTATGGCTACACCTTC. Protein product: CASSEARQGGYGYTF.

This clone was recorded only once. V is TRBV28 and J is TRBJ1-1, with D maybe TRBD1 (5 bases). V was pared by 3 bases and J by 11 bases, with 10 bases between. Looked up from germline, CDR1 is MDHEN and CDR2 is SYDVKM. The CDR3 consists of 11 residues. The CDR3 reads CASSFRGYAFF. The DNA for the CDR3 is TGTGCCAGCAGTTTTCGGGGGTACGCTTTCTTT.

The DNA for the CDR3 is TGCGCCAGCAGCCAAGATCTGGTTGCAACTAATGAAAAACTGTTTTTT. It yields the protein CASSQDLVATNEKLFF. The chain uses TRBV4-1 and TRBJ1-4; D is uncertain. From germline, CDR1 is MGHRA and CDR2 YSYEKL. There are 16 residues in the CDR3. V dropped 0 bases and J dropped 0 bases, with 8 bases sitting between them.

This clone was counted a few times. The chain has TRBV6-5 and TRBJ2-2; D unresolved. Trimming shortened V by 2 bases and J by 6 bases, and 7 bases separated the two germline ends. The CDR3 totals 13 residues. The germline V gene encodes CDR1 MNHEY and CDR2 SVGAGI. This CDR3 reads CASSYPGAGELFF. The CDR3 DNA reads TGTGCCAGCAGTTACCCGGGCGCCGGGGAGCTGTTTTTT.

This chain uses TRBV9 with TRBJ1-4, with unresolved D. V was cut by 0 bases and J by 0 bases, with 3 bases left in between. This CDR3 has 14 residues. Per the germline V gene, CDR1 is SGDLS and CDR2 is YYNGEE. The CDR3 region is CASSVASTNEKLFF. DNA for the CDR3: TGTGCCAGCAGCGTAGCCTCAACTAATGAAAAACTGTTTTTT.